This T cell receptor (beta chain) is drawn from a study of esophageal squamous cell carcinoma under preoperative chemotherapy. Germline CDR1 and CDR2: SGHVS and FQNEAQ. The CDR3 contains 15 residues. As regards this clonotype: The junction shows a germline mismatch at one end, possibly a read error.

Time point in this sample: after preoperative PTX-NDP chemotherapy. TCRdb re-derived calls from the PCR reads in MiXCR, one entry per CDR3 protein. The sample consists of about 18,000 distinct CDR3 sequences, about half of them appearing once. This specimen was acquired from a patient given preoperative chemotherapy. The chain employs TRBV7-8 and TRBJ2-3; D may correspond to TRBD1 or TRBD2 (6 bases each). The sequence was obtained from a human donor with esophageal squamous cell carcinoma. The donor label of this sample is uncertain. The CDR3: CAGGRGAGESETQYF. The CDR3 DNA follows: TGTGCCGGGGGGCGCGGGGCAGGGGAGAGCGAGACGCAGTACTTT.